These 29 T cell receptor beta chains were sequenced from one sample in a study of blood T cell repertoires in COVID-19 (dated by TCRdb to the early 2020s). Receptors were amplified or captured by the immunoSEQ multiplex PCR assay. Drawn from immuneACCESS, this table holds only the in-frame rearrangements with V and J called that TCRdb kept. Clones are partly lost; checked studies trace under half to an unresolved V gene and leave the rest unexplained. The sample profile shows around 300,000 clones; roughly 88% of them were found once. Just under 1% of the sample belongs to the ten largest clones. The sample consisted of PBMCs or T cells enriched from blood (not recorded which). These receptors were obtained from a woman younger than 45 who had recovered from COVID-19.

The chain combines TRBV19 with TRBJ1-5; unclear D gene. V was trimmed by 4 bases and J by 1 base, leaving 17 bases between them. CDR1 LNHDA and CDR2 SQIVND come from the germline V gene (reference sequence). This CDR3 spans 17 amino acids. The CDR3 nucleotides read TGTGCCAGTAGTACCCTAGAAGGGAGAAGGAGCAATCAGCCCCAGCATTTT. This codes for CASSTLEGRRSNQPQHF.

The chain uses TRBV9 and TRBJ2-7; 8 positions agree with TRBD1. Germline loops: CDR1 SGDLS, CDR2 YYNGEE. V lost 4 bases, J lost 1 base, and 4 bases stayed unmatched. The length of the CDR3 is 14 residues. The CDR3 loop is CASSRGQASYEQYF. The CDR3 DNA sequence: TGTGCCAGCAGCCGGGGACAGGCGTCCTACGAGCAGTACTTC.

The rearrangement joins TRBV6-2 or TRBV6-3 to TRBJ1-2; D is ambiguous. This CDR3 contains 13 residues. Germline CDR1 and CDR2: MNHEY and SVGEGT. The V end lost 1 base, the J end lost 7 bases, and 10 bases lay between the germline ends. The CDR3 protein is CASSYFEVGGYTF. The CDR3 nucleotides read TGTGCCAGCAGTTACTTCGAGGTGGGTGGCTACACCTTC.

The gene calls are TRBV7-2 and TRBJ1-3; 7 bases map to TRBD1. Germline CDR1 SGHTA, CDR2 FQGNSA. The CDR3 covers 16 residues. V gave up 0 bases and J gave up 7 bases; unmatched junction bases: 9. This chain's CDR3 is CASSLAASYRGNTIYF. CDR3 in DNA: TGTGCCAGCAGCTTAGCAGCCAGCTACAGGGGTAACACCATATATTTT.

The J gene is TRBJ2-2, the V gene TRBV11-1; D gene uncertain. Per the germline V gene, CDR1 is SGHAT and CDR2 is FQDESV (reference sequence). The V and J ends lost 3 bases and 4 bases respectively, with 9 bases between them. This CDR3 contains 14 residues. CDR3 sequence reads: CASSFLEPTGELFF. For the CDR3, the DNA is TGTGCCAGCAGCTTCCTAGAACCCACCGGGGAGCTGTTTTTT.

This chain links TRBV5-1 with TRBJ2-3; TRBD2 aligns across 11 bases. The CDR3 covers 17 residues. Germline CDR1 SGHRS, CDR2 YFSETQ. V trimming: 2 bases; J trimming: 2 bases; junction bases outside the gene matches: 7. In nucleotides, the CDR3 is TGCGCCAGCAGCTTATTCACTAGCGGGAGAGCCACAGATACGCAGTATTTT. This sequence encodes CASSLFTSGRATDTQYF.

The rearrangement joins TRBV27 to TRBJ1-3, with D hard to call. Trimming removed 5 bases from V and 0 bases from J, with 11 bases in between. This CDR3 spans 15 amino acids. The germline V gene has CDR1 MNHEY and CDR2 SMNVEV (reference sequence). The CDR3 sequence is CASSGGSTSGNTIYF. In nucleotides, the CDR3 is TGTGCCAGCAGTGGAGGTTCTACCTCTGGAAACACCATATATTTT.

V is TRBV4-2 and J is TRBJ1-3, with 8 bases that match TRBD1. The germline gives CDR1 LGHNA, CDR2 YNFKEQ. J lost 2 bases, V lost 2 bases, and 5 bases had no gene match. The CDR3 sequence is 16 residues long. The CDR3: CASSQYRDRTGNTIYF. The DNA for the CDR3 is TGTGCCAGCAGCCAATACAGGGACAGGACTGGAAACACCATATATTTT.

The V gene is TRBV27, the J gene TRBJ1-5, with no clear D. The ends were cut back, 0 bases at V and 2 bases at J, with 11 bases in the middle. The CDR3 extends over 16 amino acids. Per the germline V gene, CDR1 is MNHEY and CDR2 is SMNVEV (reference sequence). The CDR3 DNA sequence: TGTGCCAGCAGTTTATCGTGGGGAGGCGGCAATCAGCCCCAGCATTTT. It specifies CASSLSWGGGNQPQHF.

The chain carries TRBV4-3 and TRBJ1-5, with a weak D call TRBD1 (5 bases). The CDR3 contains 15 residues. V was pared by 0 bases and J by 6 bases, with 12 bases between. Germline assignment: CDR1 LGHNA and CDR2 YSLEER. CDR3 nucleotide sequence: TGCGCCAGCAGCCAAGAAGAAGGGGTTGGTCAGCCCCAGCATTTT. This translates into CASSQEEGVGQPQHF.

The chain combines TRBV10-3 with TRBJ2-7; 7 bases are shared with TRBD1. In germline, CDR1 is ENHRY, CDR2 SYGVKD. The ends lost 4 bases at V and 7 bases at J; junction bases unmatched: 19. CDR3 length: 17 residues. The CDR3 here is CAISGAGTGDGYWEQYF. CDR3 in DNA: TGTGCCATCAGTGGGGCAGGAACAGGGGACGGGTACTGGGAGCAGTACTTC.

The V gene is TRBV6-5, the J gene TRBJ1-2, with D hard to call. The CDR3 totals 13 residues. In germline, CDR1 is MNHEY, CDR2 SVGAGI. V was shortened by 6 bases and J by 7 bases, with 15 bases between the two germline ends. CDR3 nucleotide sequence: TGTGCCAGCAGAGTGGCAGGAACTTTTGGCTACACCTTC. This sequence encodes CASRVAGTFGYTF.

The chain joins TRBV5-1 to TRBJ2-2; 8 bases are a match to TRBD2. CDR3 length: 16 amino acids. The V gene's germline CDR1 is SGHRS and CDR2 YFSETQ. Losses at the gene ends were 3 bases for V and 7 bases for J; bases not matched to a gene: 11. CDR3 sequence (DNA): TGCGCCAGCAGCTCCCTGGCGGGAGGCCCGGTCGGGGAGCTGTTTTTT. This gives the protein CASSSLAGGPVGELFF.

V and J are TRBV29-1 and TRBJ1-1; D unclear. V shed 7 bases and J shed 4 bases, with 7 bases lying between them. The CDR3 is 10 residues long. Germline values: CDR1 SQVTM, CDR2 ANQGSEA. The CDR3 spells CSAYSTEAFF. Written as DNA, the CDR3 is TGCAGCGCATACAGCACTGAAGCTTTCTTT.

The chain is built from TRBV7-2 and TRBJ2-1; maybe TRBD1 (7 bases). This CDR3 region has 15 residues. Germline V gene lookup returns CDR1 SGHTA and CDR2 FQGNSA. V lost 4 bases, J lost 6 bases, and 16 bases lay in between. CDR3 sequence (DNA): TGTGCCAGCAGCTCCCAGACAGGGAGGATCAATGAGCAGTTCTTC. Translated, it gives CASSSQTGRINEQFF.

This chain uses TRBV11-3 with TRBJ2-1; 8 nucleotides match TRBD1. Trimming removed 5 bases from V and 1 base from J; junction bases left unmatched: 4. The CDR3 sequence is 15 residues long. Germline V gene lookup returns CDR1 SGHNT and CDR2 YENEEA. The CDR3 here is CASSIRTGSYNEQFF. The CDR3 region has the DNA TGTGCCAGCAGCATCCGGACAGGGTCCTACAATGAGCAGTTCTTC.

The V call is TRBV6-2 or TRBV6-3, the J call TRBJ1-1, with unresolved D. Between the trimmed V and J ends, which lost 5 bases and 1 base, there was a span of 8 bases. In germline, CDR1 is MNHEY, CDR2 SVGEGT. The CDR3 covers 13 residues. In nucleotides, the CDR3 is TGTGCCAGCAGTACAACACCGAACACTGAAGCTTTCTTT. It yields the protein CASSTTPNTEAFF.

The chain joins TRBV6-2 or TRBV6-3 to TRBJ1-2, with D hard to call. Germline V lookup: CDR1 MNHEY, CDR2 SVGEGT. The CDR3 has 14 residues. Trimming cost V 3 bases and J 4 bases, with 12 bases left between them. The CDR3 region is CASSYHLESYGYTF. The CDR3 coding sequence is TGTGCCAGCAGTTATCATCTAGAGAGCTATGGCTACACCTTC.

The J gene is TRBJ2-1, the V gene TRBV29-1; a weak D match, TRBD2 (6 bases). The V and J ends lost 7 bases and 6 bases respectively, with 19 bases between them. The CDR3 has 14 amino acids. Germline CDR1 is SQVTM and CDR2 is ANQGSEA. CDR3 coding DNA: TGCAGCGGCGGGCTGGCGGGACCAGGCAATGAGCAGTTCTTC. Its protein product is CSGGLAGPGNEQFF.

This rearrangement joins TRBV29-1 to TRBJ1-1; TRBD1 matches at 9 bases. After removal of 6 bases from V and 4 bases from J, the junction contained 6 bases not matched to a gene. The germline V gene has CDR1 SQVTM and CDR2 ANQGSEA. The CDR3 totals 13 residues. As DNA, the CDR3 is TGCAGCGTCGGGACAGGGCTCGGCACTGAAGCTTTCTTT. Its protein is CSVGTGLGTEAFF. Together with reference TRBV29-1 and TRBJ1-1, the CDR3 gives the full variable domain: SAVISQKPSRDICQRGTSLTIQCQVDSQVTMMFWYRQQPGQSLTLIATANQGSEATYESGFVIDKFPISRPNLTFSTLTVSNMSPEDSSIYLCSVGTGLGTEAFFGQGTRLTVV.

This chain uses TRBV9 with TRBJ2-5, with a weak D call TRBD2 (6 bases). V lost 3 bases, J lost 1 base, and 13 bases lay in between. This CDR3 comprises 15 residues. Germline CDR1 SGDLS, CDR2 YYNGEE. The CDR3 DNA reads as TGTGCCAGCAGCGGCCAGGGACTCCCCCAAGAGACCCAGTACTTC. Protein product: CASSGQGLPQETQYF.

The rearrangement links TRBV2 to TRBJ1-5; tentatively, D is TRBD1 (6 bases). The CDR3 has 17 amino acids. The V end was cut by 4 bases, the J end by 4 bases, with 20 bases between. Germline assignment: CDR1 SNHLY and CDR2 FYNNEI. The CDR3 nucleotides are TGTGCCAGCAGTGTGATTCTTGGACAGACGTTAAATCAGCCCCAGCATTTT. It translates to CASSVILGQTLNQPQHF.

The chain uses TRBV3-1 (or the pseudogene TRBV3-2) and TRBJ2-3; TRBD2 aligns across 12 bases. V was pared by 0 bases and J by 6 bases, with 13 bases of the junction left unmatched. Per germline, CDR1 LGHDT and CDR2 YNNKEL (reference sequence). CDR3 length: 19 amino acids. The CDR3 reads CASSQDVLPSGRADDTQYF. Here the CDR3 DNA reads TGTGCCAGCAGCCAAGATGTATTGCCTAGCGGGAGGGCCGACGATACGCAGTATTTT.

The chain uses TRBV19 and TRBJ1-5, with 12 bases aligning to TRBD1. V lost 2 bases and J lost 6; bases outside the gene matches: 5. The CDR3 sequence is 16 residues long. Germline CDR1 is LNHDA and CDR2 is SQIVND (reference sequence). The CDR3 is CASSIPGQGARQPQHF. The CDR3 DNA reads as TGTGCCAGTAGTATACCGGGACAGGGGGCTCGTCAGCCCCAGCATTTT.

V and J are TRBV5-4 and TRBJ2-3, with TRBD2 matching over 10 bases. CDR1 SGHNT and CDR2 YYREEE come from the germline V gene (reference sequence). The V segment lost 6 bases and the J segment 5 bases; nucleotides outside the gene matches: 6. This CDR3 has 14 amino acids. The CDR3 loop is CASMLAGALDTQYF. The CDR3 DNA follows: TGTGCCAGCATGCTAGCGGGGGCCTTAGATACGCAGTATTTT. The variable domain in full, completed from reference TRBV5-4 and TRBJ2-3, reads ETGVTQSPTHLIKTRGQQVTLRCSSQSGHNTVSWYQQALGQGPQFIFQYYREEENGRGNFPPRFSGLQFPNYSSELNVNALELDDSALYLCASMLAGALDTQYFGPGTRLTVL.

CDR3 sequence: CASSLAAGGPKGEQFF. The CDR3 nucleotides read TGCGCCAGCAGCTTGGCAGCGGGGGGGCCTAAGGGTGAGCAGTTCTTC. The chain couples TRBV5-1 to TRBJ2-1, with 10 bases fitting TRBD2. Germline CDR1 and CDR2: SGHRS and YFSETQ. V dropped 0 bases and J dropped 9; count of bases not matched to a gene: 9. This CDR3 contains 16 residues.

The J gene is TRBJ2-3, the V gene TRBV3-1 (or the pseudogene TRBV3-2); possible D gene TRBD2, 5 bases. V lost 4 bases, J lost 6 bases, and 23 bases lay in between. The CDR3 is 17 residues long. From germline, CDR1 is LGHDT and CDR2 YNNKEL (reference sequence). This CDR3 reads CASSPTRSSLAADTQYF. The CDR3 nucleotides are TGTGCCAGCAGCCCAACCCGATCTAGCTTAGCCGCGGATACGCAGTATTTT.

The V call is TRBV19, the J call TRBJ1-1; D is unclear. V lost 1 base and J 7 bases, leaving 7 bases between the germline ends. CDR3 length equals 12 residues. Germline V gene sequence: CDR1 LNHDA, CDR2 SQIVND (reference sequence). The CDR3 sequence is CASSIAGSEAFF. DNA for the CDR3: TGTGCCAGTAGTATAGCAGGCAGTGAAGCTTTCTTT.

CDR3 amino acids: CASSLGGNTDTQYF. In DNA, the CDR3 is TGTGCCAGCAGTTTAGGCGGGAACACAGATACGCAGTATTTT. The chain recombines TRBV6-2 or TRBV6-3 with TRBJ2-3, with a weak D call TRBD2 (6 bases). Trimming removed 4 bases from V and 2 bases from J, with 10 bases in between. The CDR3 consists of 14 residues. Germline loops: CDR1 MNHEY, CDR2 SVGEGT.